This T cell receptor (beta chain) appears in the sequencing data of a study of human T cells and chemical hapten exposure. Study-level information: TCR yields differed between samples (mainly from small differences in pooled library volume).

This clonotype has only a few counts. The antigen remains undetermined. Whole-study results and caveats: No alteration of TCRs above 1 in 1000 frequency was seen with DPC sensitization.

Time point of the sample: healthy volunteer bleed at 2 weeks. From whole blood left unfractionated, total RNA was extracted. As the library was built, unique molecular identifiers were attached to individual cDNA molecules. Source study methods: From about 20,000 to 690,000 TCRs were found per sample, with a median of approximately 96,000. TCRdb independently ran MiXCR on the RACE reads; one entry per CDR3 protein. These V and J calls derive from TCRdb rather than the authors' analysis. The table has over 100,000 distinct CDR3 sequences, about 8.2% seen once. The source of this sequence is a male donor in good health. Some clones in this sample may be carry-over from other donors' samples. Sequencing was performed on whole blood.

CDR3 in DNA: TGTGCCAGCAGCTTAAGTCAGGGGGTCGAGCAGTACTTC. Translation gives CASSLSQGVEQYF. This chain links TRBV7-9 with TRBJ2-7; 7 bases agree with TRBD1. CDR3 length equals 13 residues. CDR1 is SEHNR and CDR2 is FQNEAQ in the germline V gene (reference sequence). Trimming at V came to 2 bases and at J to 6 bases, leaving 4 bases not matched to a gene.